This T cell receptor (beta chain) stems from a study of blood T cell repertoires in COVID-19. Original analysis: Cell counts per sample came from amplifying reference gene primers. TCRdb keeps only in-frame clones here, not all; method: immunoSEQ multiplex PCR. The DNA was the basis for D and trimming; V, J and clone size are from that table. This table has about 270,000 clones, roughly 86% appearing once. Ages ranged from about 18 to 89 years, with residence in about 23 US areas. Either two negative PCRs, clearance, or symptom resolution qualified Cohort 3 donors as recovered. The CDR3 extends over 10 amino acids. The germline CDR1 and CDR2 sequences are MNHEY and SVGAGI. V was clipped by 8 bases and J by 9 bases; unmatched bases: 1.

This chain connects TRBV6-5 to TRBJ2-1, with 7 bases matching TRBD2. This sequence was found in a woman aged 30 to 39 who had recovered from COVID-19. The sequencing input was PBMCs or T cells enriched from blood (not recorded which). As DNA, the CDR3 is TGTGCCAGCGGGGGGGTTGAGCAGTTCTTC. Its protein product is CASGGVEQFF.